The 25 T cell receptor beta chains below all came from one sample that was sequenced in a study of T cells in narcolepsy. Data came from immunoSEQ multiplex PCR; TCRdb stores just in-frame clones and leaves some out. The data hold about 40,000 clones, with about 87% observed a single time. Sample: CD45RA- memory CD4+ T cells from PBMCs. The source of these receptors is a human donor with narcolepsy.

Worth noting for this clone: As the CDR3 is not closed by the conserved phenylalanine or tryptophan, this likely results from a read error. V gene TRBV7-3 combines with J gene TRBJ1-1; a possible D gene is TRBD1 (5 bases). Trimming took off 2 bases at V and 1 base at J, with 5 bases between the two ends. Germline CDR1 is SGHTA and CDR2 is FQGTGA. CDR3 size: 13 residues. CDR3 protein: CASSLGANTEAFL. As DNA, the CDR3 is TGTGCCAGCAGCTTAGGGGCGAACACTGAAGCTTTCCTT.

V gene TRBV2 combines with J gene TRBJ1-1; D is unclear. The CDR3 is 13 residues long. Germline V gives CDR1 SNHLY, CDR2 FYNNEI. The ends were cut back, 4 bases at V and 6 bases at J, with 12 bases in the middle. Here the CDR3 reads CASSASGNSEAFF. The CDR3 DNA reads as TGTGCCAGCAGTGCATCGGGGAATTCTGAAGCTTTCTTT.

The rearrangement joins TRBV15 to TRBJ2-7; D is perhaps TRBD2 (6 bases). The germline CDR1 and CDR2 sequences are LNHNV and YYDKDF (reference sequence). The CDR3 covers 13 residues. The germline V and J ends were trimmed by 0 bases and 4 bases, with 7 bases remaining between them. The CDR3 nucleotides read TGTGCCACCAGCAGAGATCTAGCGTACGAGCAGTACTTC. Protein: CATSRDLAYEQYF.

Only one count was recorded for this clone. CDR3 bases: TGTGCCAGCAGTGGACAGGGAGCTTCCACAGATACGCAGTATTTT. Translating gives CASSGQGASTDTQYF. J is TRBJ2-3 and V is TRBV6-1; 7 bases are shared with TRBD1. V shed 4 bases and J 2 bases; nucleotides not matched to a gene: 6. The CDR3 has 15 amino acids. Per germline, CDR1 MNHNS and CDR2 SASEGT.

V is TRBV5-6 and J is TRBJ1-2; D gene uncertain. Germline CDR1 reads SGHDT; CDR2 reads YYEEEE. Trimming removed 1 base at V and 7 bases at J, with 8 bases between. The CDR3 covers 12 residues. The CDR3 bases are TGTGCCAGCAGCTTGTTTGCGGGTGGCTACACCTTC. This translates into CASSLFAGGYTF. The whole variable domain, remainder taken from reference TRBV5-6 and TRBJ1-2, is DAGVTQSPTHLIKTRGQQVTLRCSPKSGHDTVSWYQQALGQGPQFIFQYYEEEERQRGNFPDRFSGHQFPNYSSELNVNALLLGDSALYLCASSLFAGGYTFGSGTRLTVV.

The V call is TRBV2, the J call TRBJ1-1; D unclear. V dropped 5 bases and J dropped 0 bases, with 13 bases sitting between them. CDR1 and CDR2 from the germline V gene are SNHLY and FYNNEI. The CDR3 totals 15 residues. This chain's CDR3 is CASSRDGRMNTEAFF. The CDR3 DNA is TGTGCCAGCAGTCGCGACGGACGAATGAACACTGAAGCTTTCTTT.

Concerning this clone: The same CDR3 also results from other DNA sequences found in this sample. This chain's CDR3 is CASSLGRGTSLGYEQYF. The CDR3 nucleotides are TGTGCCAGCAGCTTAGGTAGGGGGACTTCCTTAGGCTACGAGCAGTACTTC. The chain recombines TRBV7-2 with TRBJ2-7; either TRBD1 or TRBD2 may fit D (6 bases each). CDR3 size: 17 residues. Germline loops: CDR1 SGHTA, CDR2 FQGNSA. With 1 base removed from V and 3 bases from J, the gap between germline ends came to 19 bases. The whole variable domain, remainder taken from reference TRBV7-2 and TRBJ2-7, is GAGVSQSPSNKVTEKGKDVELRCDPISGHTALYWYRQSLGQGLEFLIYFQGNSAPDKSGLPSDRFSAERTGGSVSTLTIQRTQQEDSAVYLCASSLGRGTSLGYEQYFGPGTRLTVT.

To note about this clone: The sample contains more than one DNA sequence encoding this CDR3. The CDR3 bases are TGTGCCAGCAGCCTAGGGGGGGACAGGAAGGCTTTCTTT. Protein product: CASSLGGDRKAFF. V gene TRBV7-8 combines with J gene TRBJ1-1; 8 bases agree with TRBD1. The CDR3 has 13 amino acids. V lost 5 bases to trimming and J lost 11 bases; unmatched junction nucleotides: 10. From germline, CDR1 is SGHVS and CDR2 FQNEAQ. Based on the CDR3 plus reference TRBV7-8 and TRBJ1-1, the full variable domain is GAGVSQSPRYKVAKRGQDVALRCDPISGHVSLFWYQQALGQGPEFLTYFQNEAQLDKSGLPSDRFFAERPEGSVSTLKIQRTQQEDSAVYLCASSLGGDRKAFFGQGTRLTVV.

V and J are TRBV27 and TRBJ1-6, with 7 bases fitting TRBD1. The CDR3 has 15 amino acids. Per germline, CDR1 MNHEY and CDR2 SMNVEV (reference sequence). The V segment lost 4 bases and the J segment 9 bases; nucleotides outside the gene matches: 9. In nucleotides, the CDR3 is TGTGCCAGCAGTTGGGACAGCCGCTACGGTTCACCCCTCCACTTT. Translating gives CASSWDSRYGSPLHF.

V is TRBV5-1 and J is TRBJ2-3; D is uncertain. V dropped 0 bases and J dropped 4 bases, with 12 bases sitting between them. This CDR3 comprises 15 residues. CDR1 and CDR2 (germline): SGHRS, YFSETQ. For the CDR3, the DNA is TGCGCCAGCAGCTTGGGGGCCGACAAACCAGATACGCAGTATTTT. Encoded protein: CASSLGADKPDTQYF.

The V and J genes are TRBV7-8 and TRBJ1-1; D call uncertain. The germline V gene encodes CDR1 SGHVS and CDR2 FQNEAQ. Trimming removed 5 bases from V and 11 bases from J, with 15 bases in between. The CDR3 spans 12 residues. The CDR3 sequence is CASSLITRAAFF. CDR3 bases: TGTGCCAGCAGCCTAATTACCCGGGCGGCTTTCTTT.

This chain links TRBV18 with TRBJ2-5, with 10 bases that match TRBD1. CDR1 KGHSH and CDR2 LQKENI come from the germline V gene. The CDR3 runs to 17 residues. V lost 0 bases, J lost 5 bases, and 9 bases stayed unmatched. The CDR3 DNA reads TGTGCCAGCTCACCACCGACAGGGGGCGCGGTGCGGGAGACCCAGTACTTC. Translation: CASSPPTGGAVRETQYF.

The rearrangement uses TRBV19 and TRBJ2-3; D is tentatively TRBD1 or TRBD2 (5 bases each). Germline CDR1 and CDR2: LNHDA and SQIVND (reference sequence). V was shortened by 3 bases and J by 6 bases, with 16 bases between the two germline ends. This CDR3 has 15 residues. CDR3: CASSIQRGPSDTQYF. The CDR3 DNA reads TGTGCCAGTAGTATTCAGAGGGGCCCTTCGGATACGCAGTATTTT.

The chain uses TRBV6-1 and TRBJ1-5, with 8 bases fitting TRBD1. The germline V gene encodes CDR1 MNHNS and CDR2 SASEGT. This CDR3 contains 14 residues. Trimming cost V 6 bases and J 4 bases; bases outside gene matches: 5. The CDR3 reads CASRDRAQNQPQHF. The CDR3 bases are TGTGCCAGCAGGGACAGGGCCCAAAATCAGCCCCAGCATTTT.

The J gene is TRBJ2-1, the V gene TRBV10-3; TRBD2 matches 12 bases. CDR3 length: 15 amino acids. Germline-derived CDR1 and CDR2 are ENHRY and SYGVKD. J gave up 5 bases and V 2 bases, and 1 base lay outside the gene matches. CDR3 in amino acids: CAISETSGRNNEQFF. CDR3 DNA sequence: TGTGCCATCAGTGAGACTAGCGGGAGGAACAATGAGCAGTTCTTC.

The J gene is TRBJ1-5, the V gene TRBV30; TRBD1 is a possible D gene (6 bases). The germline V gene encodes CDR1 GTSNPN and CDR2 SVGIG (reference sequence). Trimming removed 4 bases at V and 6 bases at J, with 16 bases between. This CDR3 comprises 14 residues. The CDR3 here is CAWTDARGGQPQHF. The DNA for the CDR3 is TGTGCCTGGACTGACGCCAGGGGAGGTCAGCCCCAGCATTTT.

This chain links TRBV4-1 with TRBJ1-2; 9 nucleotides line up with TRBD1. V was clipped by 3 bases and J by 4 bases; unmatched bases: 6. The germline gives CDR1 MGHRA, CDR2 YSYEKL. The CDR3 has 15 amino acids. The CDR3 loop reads CASSQRTGVAYGYTF. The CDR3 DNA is TGCGCCAGCAGCCAGAGGACAGGGGTTGCCTATGGCTACACCTTC.

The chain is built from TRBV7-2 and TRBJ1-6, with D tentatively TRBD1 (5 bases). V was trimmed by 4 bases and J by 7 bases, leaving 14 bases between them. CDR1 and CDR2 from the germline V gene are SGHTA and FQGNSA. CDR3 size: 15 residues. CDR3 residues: CASSSVEGKNSPLHF. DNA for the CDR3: TGTGCCAGCAGCTCAGTAGAGGGGAAGAATTCACCCCTCCACTTT.

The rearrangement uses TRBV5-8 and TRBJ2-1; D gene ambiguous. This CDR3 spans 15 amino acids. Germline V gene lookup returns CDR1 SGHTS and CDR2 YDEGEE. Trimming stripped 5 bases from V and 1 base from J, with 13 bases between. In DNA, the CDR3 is TGTGCCAGCAGTTTAACACGGTTTTCCTACAATGAGCAGTTCTTC. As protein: CASSLTRFSYNEQFF.

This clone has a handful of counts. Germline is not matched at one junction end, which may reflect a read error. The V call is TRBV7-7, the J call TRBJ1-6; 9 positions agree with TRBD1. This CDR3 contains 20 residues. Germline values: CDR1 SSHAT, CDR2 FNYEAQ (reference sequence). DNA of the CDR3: TGTGCTAGCAGCTCCGACAGGGGGAGTGAAGAGCCCGATTATAATTCACCCCTCCACTTT. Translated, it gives CASSSDRGSEEPDYNSPLHF.

The CDR3 reads CASTTSPRDEQYF. DNA for the CDR3: TGTGCCAGCACGACTAGTCCTCGGGACGAGCAGTACTTC. The chain couples TRBV6-1 to TRBJ2-7; possibly TRBD2 for D (6 bases). The germline CDR1 and CDR2 sequences are MNHNS and SASEGT. Trimming removed 7 bases at V and 5 bases at J, with 15 bases between. The CDR3 totals 13 residues.

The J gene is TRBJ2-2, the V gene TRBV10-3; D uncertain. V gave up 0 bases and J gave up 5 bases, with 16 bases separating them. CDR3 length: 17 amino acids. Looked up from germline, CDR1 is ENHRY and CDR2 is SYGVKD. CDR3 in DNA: TGTGCCATCAGTGAGTCCCCAAGTTTGTCACATACCGGGGAGCTGTTTTTT. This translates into CAISESPSLSHTGELFF.

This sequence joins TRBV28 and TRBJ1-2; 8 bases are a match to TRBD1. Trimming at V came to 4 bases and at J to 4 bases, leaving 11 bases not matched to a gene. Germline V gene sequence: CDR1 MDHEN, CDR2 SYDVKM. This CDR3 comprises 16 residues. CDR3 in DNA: TGTGCCAGCAGTTCTAGTTCGGCAGGGGGCGCCTATGGCTACACCTTC. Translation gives CASSSSSAGGAYGYTF.

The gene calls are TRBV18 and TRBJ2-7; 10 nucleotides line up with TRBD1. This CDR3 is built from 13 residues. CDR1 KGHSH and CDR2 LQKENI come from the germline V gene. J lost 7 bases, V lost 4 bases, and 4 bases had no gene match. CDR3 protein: CASSRDRGGEQYF. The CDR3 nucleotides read TGTGCCAGCTCACGGGACAGGGGCGGAGAGCAGTACTTC. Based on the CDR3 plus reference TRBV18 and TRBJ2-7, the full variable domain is NAGVMQNPRHLVRRRGQEARLRCSPMKGHSHVYWYRQLPEEGLKFMVYLQKENIIDESGMPKERFSAEFPKEGPSILRIQQVVRGDSAAYFCASSRDRGGEQYFGPGTRLTVT.

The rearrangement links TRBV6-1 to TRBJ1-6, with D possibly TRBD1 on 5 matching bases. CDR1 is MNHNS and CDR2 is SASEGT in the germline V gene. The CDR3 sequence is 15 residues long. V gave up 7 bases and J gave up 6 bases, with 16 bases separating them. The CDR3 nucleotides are TGTGCCAGCACGCTATTGGGGCTTGGTAATTCACCCCTCCACTTT. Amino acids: CASTLLGLGNSPLHF.